These T cell receptor beta chains were read from a single sample in a study of CD8+CD57+ T cells in acquired aplastic anemia. A single record per CDR3 protein comes from TCRdb applying MiXCR to the reads. The table shows around 200,000 distinct CDR3 sequences, with 40% to 50% occurring only once. The sample was sorted CD4+, CD8+, or CD8+CD57+ T cells (not recorded which) from PBMCs. These receptors were taken from a human donor with aplastic anemia. Both conserved end residues are part of each CDR3. Only some rows state a clone size, as once, few, many or a class for expanded clones.

TRBV7-9	few	TRBJ2-1	CASSPESDEQFF
TRBV10-1	-	TRBJ2-7	CASSEGLAGVIWEQYF
TRBV5-1	many	TRBJ1-2	CASSHGWPGGGYTF
TRBV7-9	many	TRBJ2-7	CASSRLGYEQYF
TRBV7-8	-	TRBJ2-7	CASSPWQRETDEQYF
TRBV10-1	many	TRBJ2-7	CASSERRGAINEQYF
TRBV5-1	many	TRBJ2-7	CASSLGLAEYSYEQYF
TRBV5-5	-	TRBJ2-5	CASRPWTSGRRQEAQHF
TRBV10-1	-	TRBJ2-3	CASSEWVLAGGADTQYF
TRBV7-2	many	TRBJ1-2	CASSEGTGIYGYTF
TRBV19	-	TRBJ2-1	CATEGLADNEQFF